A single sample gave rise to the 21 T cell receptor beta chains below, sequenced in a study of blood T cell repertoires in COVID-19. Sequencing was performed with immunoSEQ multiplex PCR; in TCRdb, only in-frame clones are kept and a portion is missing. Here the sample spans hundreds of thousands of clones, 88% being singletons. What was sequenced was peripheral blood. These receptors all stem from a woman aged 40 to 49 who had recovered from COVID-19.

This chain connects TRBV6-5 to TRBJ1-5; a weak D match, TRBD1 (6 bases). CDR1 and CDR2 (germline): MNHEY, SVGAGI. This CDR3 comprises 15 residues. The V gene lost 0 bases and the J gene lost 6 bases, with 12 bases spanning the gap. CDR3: CASSYSTGGGQPQHF. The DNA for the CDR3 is TGTGCCAGCAGTTACTCGACGGGGGGCGGTCAGCCCCAGCATTTT.

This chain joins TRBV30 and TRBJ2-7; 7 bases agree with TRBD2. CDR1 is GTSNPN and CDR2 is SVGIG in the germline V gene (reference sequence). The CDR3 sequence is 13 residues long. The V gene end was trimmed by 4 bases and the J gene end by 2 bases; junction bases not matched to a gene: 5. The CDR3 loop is CAWNGEGPYEQYF. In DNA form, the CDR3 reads TGTGCCTGGAATGGGGAGGGGCCCTACGAGCAGTACTTC.

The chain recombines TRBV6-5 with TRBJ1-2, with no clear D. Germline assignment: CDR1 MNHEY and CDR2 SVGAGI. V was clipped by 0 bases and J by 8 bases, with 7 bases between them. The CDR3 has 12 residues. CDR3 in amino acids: CASSYSMGGYTF. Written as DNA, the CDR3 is TGTGCCAGCAGTTACTCGATGGGCGGCTACACCTTC.

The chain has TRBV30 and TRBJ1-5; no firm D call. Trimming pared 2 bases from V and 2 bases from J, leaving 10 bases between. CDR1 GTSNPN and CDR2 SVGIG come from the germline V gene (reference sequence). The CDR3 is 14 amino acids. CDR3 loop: CAWSYDSGNQPQHF. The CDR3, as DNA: TGTGCCTGGAGTTACGACTCCGGCAATCAGCCCCAGCATTTT. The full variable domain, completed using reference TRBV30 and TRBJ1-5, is SQTIHQWPATLVQPVGSPLSLECTVEGTSNPNLYWYRQAAGRGLQLLFYSVGIGQISSEVPQNLSASRPQDRQFILSSKKLLLSDSGFYLCAWSYDSGNQPQHFGDGTRLSIL.

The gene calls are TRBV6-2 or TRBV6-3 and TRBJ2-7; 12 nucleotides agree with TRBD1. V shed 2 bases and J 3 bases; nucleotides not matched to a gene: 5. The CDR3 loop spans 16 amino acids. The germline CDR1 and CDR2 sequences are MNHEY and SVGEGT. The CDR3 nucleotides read TGTGCCAGCAGTTACGTAGGGACAGGGGGCCTCTACGAGCAGTACTTC. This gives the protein CASSYVGTGGLYEQYF.

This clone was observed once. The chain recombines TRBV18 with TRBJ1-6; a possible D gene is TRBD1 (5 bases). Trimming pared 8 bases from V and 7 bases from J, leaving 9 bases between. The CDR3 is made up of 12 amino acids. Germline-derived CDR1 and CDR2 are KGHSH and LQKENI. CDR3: CASTGVNSPLHF. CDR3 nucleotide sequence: TGTGCCAGCACAGGCGTAAATTCACCCCTCCACTTT.

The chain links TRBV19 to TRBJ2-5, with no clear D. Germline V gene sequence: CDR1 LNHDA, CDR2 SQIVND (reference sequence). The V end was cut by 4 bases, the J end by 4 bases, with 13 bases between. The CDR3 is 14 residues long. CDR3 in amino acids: CASSTVAGGETQYF. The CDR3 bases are TGTGCCAGTAGTACTGTCGCAGGTGGAGAGACCCAGTACTTC.

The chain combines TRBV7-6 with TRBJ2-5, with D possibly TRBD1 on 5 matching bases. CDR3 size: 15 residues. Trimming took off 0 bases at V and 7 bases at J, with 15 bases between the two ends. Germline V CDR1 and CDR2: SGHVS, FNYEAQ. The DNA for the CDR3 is TGTGCCAGCAGCTTAGCCCCGGGCCAAACAGGGACCCAGTACTTC. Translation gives CASSLAPGQTGTQYF. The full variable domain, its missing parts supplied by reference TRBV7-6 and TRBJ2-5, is GAGVSQSPRYKVTKRGQDVALRCDPISGHVSLYWYRQALGQGPEFLTYFNYEAQQDKSGLPNDRFSAERPEGSISTLTIQRTEQRDSAMYRCASSLAPGQTGTQYFGPGTRLLVL.

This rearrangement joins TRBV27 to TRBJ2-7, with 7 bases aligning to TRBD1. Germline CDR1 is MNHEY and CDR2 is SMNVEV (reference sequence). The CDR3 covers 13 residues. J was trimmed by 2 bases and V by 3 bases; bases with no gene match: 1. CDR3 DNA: TGTGCCAGCAGTTTTCAGGGGGCCTACGAGCAGTACTTC. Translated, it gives CASSFQGAYEQYF.

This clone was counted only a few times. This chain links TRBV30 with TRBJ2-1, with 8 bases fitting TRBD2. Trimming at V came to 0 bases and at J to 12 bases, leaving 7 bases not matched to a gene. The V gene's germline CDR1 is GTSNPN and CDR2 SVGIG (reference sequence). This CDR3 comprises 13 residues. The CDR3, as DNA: TGTGCCTGGAGTGTACGGTCCGGGGGGGGGCAGTTCTTC. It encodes CAWSVRSGGGQFF.

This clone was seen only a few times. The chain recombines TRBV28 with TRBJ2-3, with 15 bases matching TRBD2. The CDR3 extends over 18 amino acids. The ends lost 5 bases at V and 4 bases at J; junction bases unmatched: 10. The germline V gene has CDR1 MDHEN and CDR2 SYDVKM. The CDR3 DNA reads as TGTGCCAGCAGTACACGATGGACTAGCGGGAGGGCCCCAGATACGCAGTATTTT. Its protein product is CASSTRWTSGRAPDTQYF.

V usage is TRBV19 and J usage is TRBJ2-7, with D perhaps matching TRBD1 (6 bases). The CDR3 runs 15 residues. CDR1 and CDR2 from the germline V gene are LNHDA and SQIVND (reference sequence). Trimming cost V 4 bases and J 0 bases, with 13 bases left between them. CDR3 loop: CASSTTGPSSYEQYF. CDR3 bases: TGTGCCAGTAGTACAACAGGGCCCTCCTCCTACGAGCAGTACTTC.

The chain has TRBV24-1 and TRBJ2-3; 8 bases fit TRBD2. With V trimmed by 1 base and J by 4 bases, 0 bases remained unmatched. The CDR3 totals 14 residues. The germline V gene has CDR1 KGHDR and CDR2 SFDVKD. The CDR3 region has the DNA TGTGCCACCAGTGATTTAGCGGGGGCAGATACGCAGTATTTT. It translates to CATSDLAGADTQYF.

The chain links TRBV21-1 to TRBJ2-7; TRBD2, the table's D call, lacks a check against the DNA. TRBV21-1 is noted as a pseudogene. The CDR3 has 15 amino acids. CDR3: CASSKERPRLYEQYV. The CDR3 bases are TGTGCCAGCAGCAAGGAACGCCCTCGACTGTACGAGCAGTACGTC.

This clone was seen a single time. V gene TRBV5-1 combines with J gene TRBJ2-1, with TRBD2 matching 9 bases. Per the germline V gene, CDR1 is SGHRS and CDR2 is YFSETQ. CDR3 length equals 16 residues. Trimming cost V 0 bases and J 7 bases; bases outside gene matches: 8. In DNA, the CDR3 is TGCGCCAGCAGCTTGGGCCCCGGCGCGGGGGGGAATGAGCAGTTCTTC. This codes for CASSLGPGAGGNEQFF.

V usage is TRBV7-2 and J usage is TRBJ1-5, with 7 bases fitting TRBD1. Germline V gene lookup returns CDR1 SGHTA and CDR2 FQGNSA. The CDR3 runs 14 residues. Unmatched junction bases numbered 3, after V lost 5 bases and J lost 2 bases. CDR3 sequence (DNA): TGTGCCAGCAGCCCCACAGGGGGCAATCAGCCCCAGCATTTT. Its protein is CASSPTGGNQPQHF.

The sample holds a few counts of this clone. The CDR3 sequence: CASSIGTGADTQYF. The DNA for the CDR3 is TGTGCCAGTAGTATAGGGACAGGGGCAGATACGCAGTATTTT. V and J are TRBV19 and TRBJ2-3; TRBD1 aligns across 9 bases. The CDR3 runs to 14 residues. Trimming cost V 1 base and J 4 bases; bases outside gene matches: 0. In germline, CDR1 is LNHDA, CDR2 SQIVND (reference sequence).

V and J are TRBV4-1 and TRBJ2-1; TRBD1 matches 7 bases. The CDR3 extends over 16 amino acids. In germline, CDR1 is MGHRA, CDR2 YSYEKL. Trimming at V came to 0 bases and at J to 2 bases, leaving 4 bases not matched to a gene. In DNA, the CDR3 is TGCGCCAGCAGCCAAGAGGGGCAGGGGGCCTACAATGAGCAGTTCTTC. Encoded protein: CASSQEGQGAYNEQFF.

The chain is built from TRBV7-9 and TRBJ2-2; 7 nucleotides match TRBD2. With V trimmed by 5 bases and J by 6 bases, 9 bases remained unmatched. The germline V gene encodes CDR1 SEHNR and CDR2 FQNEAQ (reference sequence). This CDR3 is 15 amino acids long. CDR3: CASSHRLASPGELFF. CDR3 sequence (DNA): TGTGCCAGCAGCCACCGACTAGCCTCTCCCGGGGAGCTGTTTTTT.

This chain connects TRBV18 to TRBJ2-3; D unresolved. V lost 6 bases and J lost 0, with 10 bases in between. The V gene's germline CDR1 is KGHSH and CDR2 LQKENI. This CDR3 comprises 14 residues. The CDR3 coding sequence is TGTGCCAGCTCCCCGGTCGGGAGCACAGATACGCAGTATTTT. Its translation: CASSPVGSTDTQYF.

The CDR3 nucleotides are TGCAGCGTCTCCGGGACTAGGGACACCGGGGAGCTGTTTTTT. This codes for CSVSGTRDTGELFF. V usage is TRBV29-1 and J usage is TRBJ2-2; 8 positions match TRBD2. Germline V gene lookup returns CDR1 SQVTM and CDR2 ANQGSEA. The CDR3 is 14 residues long. Unmatched junction bases numbered 6, after V lost 6 bases and J lost 3 bases.